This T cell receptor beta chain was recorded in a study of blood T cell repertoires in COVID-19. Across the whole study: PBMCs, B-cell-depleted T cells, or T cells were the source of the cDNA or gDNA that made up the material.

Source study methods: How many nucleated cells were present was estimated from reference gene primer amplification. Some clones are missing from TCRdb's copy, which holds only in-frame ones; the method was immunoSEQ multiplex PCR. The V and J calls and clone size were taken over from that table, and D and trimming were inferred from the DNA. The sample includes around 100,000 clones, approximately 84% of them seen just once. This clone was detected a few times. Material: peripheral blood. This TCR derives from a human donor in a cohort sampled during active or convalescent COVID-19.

This CDR3 is CASSLGLGNTGELFF. CDR3 sequence (DNA): TGTGCCAGCTCGCTGGGACTGGGAAACACCGGGGAGCTGTTTTTT. This chain connects TRBV18 to TRBJ2-2; perhaps TRBD2 as D (6 bases). The germline V and J ends were trimmed by 6 bases and 2 bases, with 13 bases remaining between them. CDR3 length: 15 residues. CDR1 is KGHSH and CDR2 is LQKENI in the germline V gene.